The sequence of this T cell receptor beta chain was determined in a study of blood T cell repertoires in COVID-19. The overall study: The study drew acute and convalescent COVID-19 samples from the United States, Italy and Spain.

V lost 1 base to trimming and J lost 4 bases, with 7 bases between them. The CDR3 runs 13 residues. CDR1 is SGHDN, CDR2 FVKESK, per germline. Original processing methods: Quantification of nucleated cells was approximated via reference gene primer amplification. The assay was immunoSEQ multiplex PCR, and TCRdb's table has in-frame clones only and misses some. That table gives V, J and clone size, and the DNA gave D and trimming. The table records fewer than 150,000 clones, about four fifths of them present only once. The TCR was taken from a woman aged 50 to 60 with acute or convalescent COVID-19. Sequencing was performed on peripheral blood. This chain joins TRBV14 and TRBJ1-2; the D is unclear. This chain's CDR3 is CASSQGPGYGYTF. The CDR3 DNA sequence: TGTGCCAGCAGCCAAGGCCCAGGCTATGGCTACACCTTC.